The 12 T cell receptor beta chains in this list originate from one sample, sequenced in a study of blood T cell repertoires in COVID-19. Assay used: immunoSEQ multiplex PCR; TCRdb lists only in-frame clones, some missing. The sample has more than 300,000 clones, around 90% seen once. Sequences were obtained from peripheral blood. These receptors all stem from a woman aged 40-49 years with COVID-19, enrolled during active disease.

V usage is TRBV19 and J usage is TRBJ1-2; no reliable D call. CDR1 and CDR2 from the germline V gene are LNHDA and SQIVND (reference sequence). Trimming took 4 bases from V and 8 from J, leaving 17 bases between them. The CDR3 spans 14 residues. The CDR3 spells CASSRRPGSEGYTF. The CDR3 nucleotides are TGTGCCAGTAGTAGGAGACCGGGATCCGAGGGCTACACCTTC.

This clone was seen more than once but under ten times. The V gene is TRBV3-1 (or the pseudogene TRBV3-2), the J gene TRBJ2-7; TRBD2 aligns across 12 bases. The CDR3 contains 16 residues. The trim removed 4 bases at V and 7 bases at J, leaving 11 bases unmatched. The germline gives CDR1 LGHDT, CDR2 YNNKEL (reference sequence). The CDR3 protein is CASSPRLAGVRREQYF. The CDR3 DNA is TGTGCCAGCAGCCCCAGACTAGCGGGAGTGAGGAGGGAGCAGTACTTC.

This sequence joins TRBV5-1 and TRBJ2-1, with 8 bases aligning to TRBD2. The CDR3 loop spans 16 amino acids. CDR1 is SGHRS and CDR2 is YFSETQ in the germline V gene. The J segment lost 5 bases and the V segment lost 4 bases, leaving 11 bases of the junction unmatched. In DNA form, the CDR3 reads TGCGCCAGCAGCGGATGGGGAAGCGGGGGCCACAATGAGCAGTTCTTC. Amino acids: CASSGWGSGGHNEQFF.

This clone showed up just once. This rearrangement joins TRBV7-3 to TRBJ2-1; maybe TRBD2 (6 bases). CDR3 length: 13 residues. V was pared by 5 bases and J by 9 bases, with 14 bases between. Germline loops: CDR1 SGHTA, CDR2 FQGTGA. CDR3 sequence: CASSPVMGGEQFF. CDR3 nucleotides: TGTGCCAGCAGCCCGGTCATGGGAGGTGAGCAGTTCTTC.

This chain links TRBV5-6 with TRBJ2-3; a possible D gene is TRBD2 (6 bases). Germline CDR1 SGHDT, CDR2 YYEEEE. The CDR3 is 16 amino acids. V was clipped by 1 base and J by 1 base, with 13 bases between them. In nucleotides, the CDR3 is TGTGCCAGCAGCTTGAGCGAAGGGAGGCGCACAGATACGCAGTATTTT. This sequence encodes CASSLSEGRRTDTQYF. Based on the CDR3 plus reference TRBV5-6 and TRBJ2-3, the full variable domain is DAGVTQSPTHLIKTRGQQVTLRCSPKSGHDTVSWYQQALGQGPQFIFQYYEEEERQRGNFPDRFSGHQFPNYSSELNVNALLLGDSALYLCASSLSEGRRTDTQYFGPGTRLTVL.

J is TRBJ2-7 and V is TRBV28; TRBD2 matches 9 bases. The germline V gene has CDR1 MDHEN and CDR2 SYDVKM. With V trimmed by 3 bases and J by 3 bases, 21 bases remained unmatched. The CDR3 has 20 residues. CDR3 coding DNA: TGTGCCAGCAGTTTCCCCCCTATTTGGGCTAGCGGGGAGGGGAGCTACGAGCAGTACTTC. Its translation is CASSFPPIWASGEGSYEQYF.

V and J are TRBV18 and TRBJ1-4; D might be TRBD1 (5 bases). The CDR3 spans 14 residues. Per the germline V gene, CDR1 is KGHSH and CDR2 is LQKENI. V shed 4 bases and J shed 0 bases, with 6 bases lying between them. CDR3 amino acids: CASSRGATNEKLFF. The CDR3 DNA reads as TGTGCCAGCTCACGGGGGGCAACTAATGAAAAACTGTTTTTT.

This clone has a single count. V gene TRBV4-3 combines with J gene TRBJ2-3; D perhaps matches TRBD2 (5 bases). V lost 0 bases to trimming and J lost 1 base, with 8 bases between them. The CDR3 has 15 residues. Per the germline V gene, CDR1 is LGHNA and CDR2 is YSLEER. The CDR3 reads CASSQDNSGTDTQYF. The CDR3 coding sequence is TGCGCCAGCAGCCAAGATAATAGCGGCACAGATACGCAGTATTTT.

The rearrangement joins TRBV10-3 to TRBJ2-7, with a tentative D call TRBD2 (5 bases). Trimming left V 4 bases short and J 5 bases short, with 9 bases between. CDR1 is ENHRY, CDR2 SYGVKD, per germline. The CDR3 runs to 12 residues. The CDR3 sequence is CAISGTANEQYF. DNA for the CDR3: TGTGCCATCAGTGGGACTGCCAACGAGCAGTACTTC.

The CDR3 nucleotides are TGTGCCAGCAGCACTACAGGGTCTCGACAGCCCCAGCATTTT. Translation: CASSTTGSRQPQHF. The V gene is TRBV25-1, the J gene TRBJ1-5; a possible D gene is TRBD1 (6 bases). Deletions cut 6 bases from V and 7 bases from J, with 16 bases between. Germline V gives CDR1 MGHDK, CDR2 SYGVNS. The CDR3 spans 14 residues.

The rearrangement links TRBV19 to TRBJ1-1; 7 bases match TRBD1. Unmatched junction bases numbered 8, after V lost 7 bases and J lost 3 bases. The length of the CDR3 is 14 residues. Germline CDR1 reads LNHDA; CDR2 reads SQIVND (reference sequence). The DNA of the CDR3 is TGTGCCAGTACCCCTTCGACAGGGCACACTGAAGCTTTCTTT. This translates into CASTPSTGHTEAFF.

This clone was picked up one time. The chain joins TRBV19 to TRBJ1-1; 8 positions match TRBD1. Looked up from germline, CDR1 is LNHDA and CDR2 is SQIVND (reference sequence). The CDR3 is 14 amino acids. Germline trimming cut 5 bases from V and 3 bases from J; bases unmatched to any gene: 5. The CDR3 DNA reads as TGTGCCAGTAGTGGACCGGACAGGGACACTGAAGCTTTCTTT. Protein sequence: CASSGPDRDTEAFF.